Listed here are 13 T cell receptor beta chains from one sample, sequenced in a study of blood T cell repertoires in COVID-19. Sequencing used immunoSEQ multiplex PCR; TCRdb keeps in-frame clones, though not all of them. The sample consists of 400,000 to 550,000 clones, around 88% of them appearing once. Source material: peripheral blood. All receptors come from a woman between 25 and 40 years old with acute or convalescent COVID-19.

This clone was found a few times. This rearrangement joins TRBV5-1 to TRBJ2-2, with 7 bases identical to TRBD1. Germline values: CDR1 SGHRS, CDR2 YFSETQ. The CDR3 is 14 residues long. The V gene end was trimmed by 4 bases and the J gene end by 5 bases; junction bases not matched to a gene: 5. The CDR3, as DNA: TGCGCCAGCAGCCAGAACAGGGGAACCGGGGAGCTGTTTTTT. Residues: CASSQNRGTGELFF.

V usage is TRBV11-2 and J usage is TRBJ1-1; the D is unclear. V was trimmed by 2 bases and J by 3 bases, leaving 7 bases between them. This CDR3 has 13 amino acids. Looked up from germline, CDR1 is SGHAT and CDR2 is FQNNGV. CDR3 in DNA: TGTGCCAGCAGCTTATCGGCGGACACTGAAGCTTTCTTT. This gives the protein CASSLSADTEAFF. The whole variable domain, filled in from reference TRBV11-2 and TRBJ1-1, reads EAGVAQSPRYKIIEKRQSVAFWCNPISGHATLYWYQQILGQGPKLLIQFQNNGVVDDSQLPKDRFSAERLKGVDSTLKIQPAKLEDSAVYLCASSLSADTEAFFGQGTRLTVV.

V gene TRBV5-4 combines with J gene TRBJ2-5; 7 nucleotides agree with TRBD2. The CDR3 has 16 amino acids. The junction had 10 bases not matched to a gene; V was cut back by 2 bases and J by 3 bases. Germline-derived CDR1 and CDR2 are SGHNT and YYREEE (reference sequence). In nucleotides, the CDR3 is TGTGCCAGCAGCTTTCCGTCCGGGGGGACCGAAGAGACCCAGTACTTC. As protein: CASSFPSGGTEETQYF.

The chain combines TRBV14 with TRBJ2-1; 9 nucleotides line up with TRBD2. The CDR3 is 14 residues long. Per the germline V gene, CDR1 is SGHDN and CDR2 is FVKESK. The junction had 5 bases not matched to a gene; V was cut back by 8 bases and J by 3 bases. In DNA form, the CDR3 reads TGTGCCAGCGGTCTAGCGGGGTTCTACAATGAGCAGTTCTTC. Residues: CASGLAGFYNEQFF.

CDR3 amino acids: CASTPGLGNTIYF. The CDR3 DNA sequence: TGTGCCAGCACCCCGGGACTAGGAAACACCATATATTTT. V gene TRBV28 combines with J gene TRBJ1-3, with a possible D match to TRBD1 (5 bases). This CDR3 is 13 amino acids long. In germline, CDR1 is MDHEN, CDR2 SYDVKM. Trimming left V 7 bases short and J 4 bases short, with 11 bases between.

The gene calls are TRBV28 and TRBJ1-4; 8 positions agree with TRBD1. V dropped 2 bases and J dropped 4; count of bases not matched to a gene: 12. This CDR3 is built from 18 residues. Germline values: CDR1 MDHEN, CDR2 SYDVKM. For the CDR3, the DNA is TGTGCCAGCAGTTTACCTCGAGGCAGGGGGCTTATTAATGAAAAACTGTTTTTT. Its protein product is CASSLPRGRGLINEKLFF. The full variable domain, with the rest looked up from reference TRBV28 and TRBJ1-4, is DVKVTQSSRYLVKRTGEKVFLECVQDMDHENMFWYRQDPGLGLRLIYFSYDVKMKEKGDIPEGYSVSREKKERFSLILESASTNQTSMYLCASSLPRGRGLINEKLFFGSGTQLSVL.

V usage is TRBV3-1 (or the pseudogene TRBV3-2) and J usage is TRBJ1-3; TRBD1 matches 9 bases. There are 20 residues in the CDR3. The V gene's germline CDR1 is LGHDT and CDR2 YNNKEL (reference sequence). Trimming at V came to 3 bases and at J to 0 bases, leaving 15 bases not matched to a gene. The CDR3 here is CASSQRTGTGTSNSGNTIYF. CDR3 bases: TGTGCCAGCAGCCAGCGAACCGGGACAGGGACAAGCAACTCTGGAAACACCATATATTTT.

This chain connects TRBV27 to TRBJ2-3, with D unclear. Germline assignment: CDR1 MNHEY and CDR2 SMNVEV (reference sequence). This CDR3 comprises 15 residues. The ends were cut back, 2 bases at V and 0 bases at J, with 9 bases in the middle. The CDR3 nucleotides read TGTGCCAGCAGTTTAGGGTCCGGGAGCACAGATACGCAGTATTTT. Translating it yields CASSLGSGSTDTQYF.

The V and J genes are TRBV5-1 and TRBJ2-7; the match to TRBD2 covers 7 bases. The junction had 6 bases not matched to a gene; V was cut back by 4 bases and J by 2 bases. CDR3 size: 14 residues. Germline CDR1 and CDR2: SGHRS and YFSETQ. DNA for the CDR3: TGCGCCAGCAGCGGCGGGACTACTCCCTACGAGCAGTACTTC. This sequence encodes CASSGGTTPYEQYF.

The chain carries TRBV9 and TRBJ2-3; 14 nucleotides agree with TRBD2. Losses at the gene ends were 4 bases for V and 5 bases for J; bases not matched to a gene: 18. The CDR3 is 20 residues long. CDR1 and CDR2 from the germline V gene are SGDLS and YYNGEE. CDR3 in amino acids: CASSSPQGTSGGRRKDTQYF. The CDR3 DNA reads as TGTGCCAGCAGCTCACCACAAGGGACTAGCGGGGGACGAAGGAAAGATACGCAGTATTTT.

This chain joins TRBV28 and TRBJ1-2; possible D gene TRBD1, 6 bases. Looked up from germline, CDR1 is MDHEN and CDR2 is SYDVKM. Trimming cost V 7 bases and J 7 bases, with 13 bases left between them. The CDR3 length is 12 residues. This CDR3 reads CASKDRIGGYTF. In DNA form, the CDR3 reads TGTGCCAGCAAAGACAGGATAGGTGGCTACACCTTC.

The V and J genes are TRBV5-1 and TRBJ2-7; 7 bases are shared with TRBD1. The CDR3 has 15 residues. The germline V gene has CDR1 SGHRS and CDR2 YFSETQ. V dropped 4 bases and J dropped 6; count of bases not matched to a gene: 13. The CDR3: CASSVTGTDQGEQYF. CDR3 bases: TGCGCCAGCAGCGTTACCGGGACAGACCAGGGCGAGCAGTACTTC.

This rearrangement joins TRBV14 to TRBJ2-5; a possible D gene is TRBD1 (6 bases). The CDR3 sequence is 16 residues long. V was clipped by 1 base and J by 4 bases, with 16 bases between them. Germline-derived CDR1 and CDR2 are SGHDN and FVKESK. The CDR3 coding sequence is TGTGCCAGCAGCCAAGGGGGATCAGGGGTGGCAGAGACCCAGTACTTC. It is translated as CASSQGGSGVAETQYF.